This T cell receptor (beta chain) was retrieved from a study of CD8 T cells in ankylosing spondylitis. Libraries for TCR beta were made by quantitative 5'-RACE with molecular barcodes. TCRdb reanalysed the 5' RACE reads using MiXCR and keeps one entry per CDR3 protein. The sample holds 250,000 or so distinct CDR3 sequences, roughly 18% seen once. The germline V gene encodes CDR1 MNHNS and CDR2 SASEGT. The CDR3 sequence is 15 residues long. Concerning this clonotype: Its antigen is unknown. At one boundary the junction diverges from the germline segment, which might be a read error.

Study-level findings and limits: Among TCR beta sequences, a motif of several highly homologous variants appeared characteristic of ankylosing spondylitis blood. Reports say disease-linked clones showed up significantly more in matched ankylosing spondylitis synovial fluid.

Sample: blood, either unsorted or a sorted T cell fraction (not recorded which). The sequence came from a male donor with ankylosing spondylitis or in good health (not recorded which). The chain employs TRBV6-1 and TRBJ1-5; D unclear. As DNA, the CDR3 is TGTGCCAGCACCGAGGATCGCAATGGCAATCGGCCCCAGCATTTT. It translates to CASTEDRNGNRPQHF.